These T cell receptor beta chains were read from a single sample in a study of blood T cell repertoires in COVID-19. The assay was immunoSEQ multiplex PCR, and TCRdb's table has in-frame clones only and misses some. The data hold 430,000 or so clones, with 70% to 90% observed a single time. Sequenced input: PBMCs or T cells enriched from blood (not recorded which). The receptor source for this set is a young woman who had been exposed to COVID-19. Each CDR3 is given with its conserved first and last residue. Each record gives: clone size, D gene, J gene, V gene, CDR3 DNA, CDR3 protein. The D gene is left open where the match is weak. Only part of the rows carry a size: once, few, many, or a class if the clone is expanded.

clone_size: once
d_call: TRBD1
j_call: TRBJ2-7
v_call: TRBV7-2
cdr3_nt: TGTGCCAGCAGCTCCGGGACAGGAGGGGTCTACGAGCAGTACTTC
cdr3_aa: CASSSGTGGVYEQYF

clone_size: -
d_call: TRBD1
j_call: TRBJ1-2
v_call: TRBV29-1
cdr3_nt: TGCAGCGTTGTGGGAACAGGGGGTTACGTTAACTATGGCTACACCTTC
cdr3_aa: CSVVGTGGYVNYGYTF

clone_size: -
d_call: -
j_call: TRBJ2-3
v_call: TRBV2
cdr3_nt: TGTGCCAGCAGTGAGATCAGGGGTACGCAGTATTTT
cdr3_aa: CASSEIRGTQYF

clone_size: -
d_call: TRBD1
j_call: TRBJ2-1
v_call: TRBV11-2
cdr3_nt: TGTGCCAGCAGCTTACCCGACAGGGGGGAGTTCTTC
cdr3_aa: CASSLPDRGEFF

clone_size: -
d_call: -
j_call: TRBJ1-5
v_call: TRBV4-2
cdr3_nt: TGTGCCAGCAGCCAAGATCTGGCACCAAATCAGCCCCAGCATTTT
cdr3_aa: CASSQDLAPNQPQHF

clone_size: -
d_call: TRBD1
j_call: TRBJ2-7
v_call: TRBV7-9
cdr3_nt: TGTGCCAGCAGGAACTCGGATTCCAGGGGGATCACCTACGAGCAGTACTTC
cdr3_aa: CASRNSDSRGITYEQYF

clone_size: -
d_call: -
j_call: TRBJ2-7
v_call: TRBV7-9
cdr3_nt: TGTGCCAGCAGCTTAGTCGAGCTACACAGCTCCTACGAGCAGTACTTC
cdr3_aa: CASSLVELHSSYEQYF

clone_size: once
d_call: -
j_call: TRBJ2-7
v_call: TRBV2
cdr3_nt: TGTGCCAGCAGGGCGACAGAGGCCTCCTACGAGCAGTACTTC
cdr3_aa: CASRATEASYEQYF

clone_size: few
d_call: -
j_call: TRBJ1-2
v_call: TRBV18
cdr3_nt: TGTGCCAGCTCACCCGGCAGGGACTATGGCTACACCTTC
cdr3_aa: CASSPGRDYGYTF

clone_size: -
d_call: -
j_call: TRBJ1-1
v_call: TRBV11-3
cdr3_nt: TGTGCCAGCAGCTTCCTAGGACAGTCTGAAGCTTTCTTT
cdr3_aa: CASSFLGQSEAFF

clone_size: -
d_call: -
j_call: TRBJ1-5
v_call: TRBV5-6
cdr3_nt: TGTGCCAGCAGCTTCGGTGCAGGGGAGCAGCCCCAGCATTTT
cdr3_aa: CASSFGAGEQPQHF

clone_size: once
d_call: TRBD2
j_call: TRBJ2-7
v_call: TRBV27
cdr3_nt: TGTGCCACCCGGCCCGGCGCGGGAGCCTCCTACGAGCAGTACTTC
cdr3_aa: CATRPGAGASYEQYF

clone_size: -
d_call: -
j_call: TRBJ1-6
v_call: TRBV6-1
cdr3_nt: TGTGCCAGCAGTGATTGGGGGGTTTCTAATTCACCCCTCCACTTT
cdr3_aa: CASSDWGVSNSPLHF

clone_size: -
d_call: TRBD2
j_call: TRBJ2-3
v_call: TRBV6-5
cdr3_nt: TGTGCCAGCAGTTACGGGGGGGTGAAAGATACGCAGTATTTT
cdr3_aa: CASSYGGVKDTQYF

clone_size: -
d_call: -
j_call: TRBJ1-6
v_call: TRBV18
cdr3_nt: TGTGCCAGCTCACGGGGACTAGATTCACCCCTCCACTTT
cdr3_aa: CASSRGLDSPLHF

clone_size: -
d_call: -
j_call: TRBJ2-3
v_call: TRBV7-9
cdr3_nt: TGTGCCAGCAGCTTAGACACCATCACAGATACGCAGTATTTT
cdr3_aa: CASSLDTITDTQYF

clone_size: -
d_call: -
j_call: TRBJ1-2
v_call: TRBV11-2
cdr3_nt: TGTGCCAGCAGGAAGCCGGCGGGGAGTGATGGCTACACCTTC
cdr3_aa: CASRKPAGSDGYTF

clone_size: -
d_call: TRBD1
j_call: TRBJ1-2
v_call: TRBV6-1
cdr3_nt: TGTGCCAGCAGTGATGGGGGACAGCCCTACTATGGCTACACCTTC
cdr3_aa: CASSDGGQPYYGYTF

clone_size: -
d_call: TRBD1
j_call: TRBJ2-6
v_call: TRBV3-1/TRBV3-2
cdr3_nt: TGTGCCAGCAGCCAAAGGGGACAGGGGGGAACTCCCTCTTCCGGGGCCAACGTCCTGACTTTC
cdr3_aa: CASSQRGQGGTPSSGANVLTF

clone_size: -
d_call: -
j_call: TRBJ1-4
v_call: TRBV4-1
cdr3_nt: TGCGCCAGCAGCCAGGAGTCTCCGGGGGTTAATGAAAAACTGTTTTTT
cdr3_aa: CASSQESPGVNEKLFF

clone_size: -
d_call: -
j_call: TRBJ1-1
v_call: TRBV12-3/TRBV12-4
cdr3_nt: TGTGCCAGCAGTTTGAGTGGAGACACTGAAGCTTTCTTT
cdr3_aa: CASSLSGDTEAFF

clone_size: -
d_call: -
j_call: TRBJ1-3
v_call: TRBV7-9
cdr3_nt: TGTGCCAGCACACTCATGGACTTCTCTGGAAACACCATATATTTT
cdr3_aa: CASTLMDFSGNTIYF

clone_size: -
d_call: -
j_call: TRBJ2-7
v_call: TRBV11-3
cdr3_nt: TGTGCCAGCAGCTGGACAGCCAACTCCTACGAGCAGTACTTC
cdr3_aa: CASSWTANSYEQYF

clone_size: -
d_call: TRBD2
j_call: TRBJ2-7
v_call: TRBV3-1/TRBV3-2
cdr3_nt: TGTGCCAGCAGCAATTACAGGACTAGCGGGAGTTACGAGCAGTACTTC
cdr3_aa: CASSNYRTSGSYEQYF

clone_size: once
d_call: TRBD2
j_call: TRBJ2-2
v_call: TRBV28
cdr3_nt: TGTGCCAGCAGTGGACGGACTAGCGGGCTCACCGGGGAGCTGTTTTTT
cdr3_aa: CASSGRTSGLTGELFF

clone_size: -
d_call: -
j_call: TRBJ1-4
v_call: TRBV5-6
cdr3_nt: TGTGCCAGCAGCACACAGGCGCCAACTAATGAAAAACTGTTTTTT
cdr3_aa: CASSTQAPTNEKLFF

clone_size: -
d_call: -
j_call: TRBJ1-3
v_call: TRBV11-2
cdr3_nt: TGTGCCAGCAGCTTAAGCAGGGGATCGGACACCATATATTTT
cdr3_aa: CASSLSRGSDTIYF

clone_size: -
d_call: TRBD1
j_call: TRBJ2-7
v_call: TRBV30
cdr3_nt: TGTGCCTGGAGCCGGGACAGGGTTTACGAGCAGTACTTC
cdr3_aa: CAWSRDRVYEQYF

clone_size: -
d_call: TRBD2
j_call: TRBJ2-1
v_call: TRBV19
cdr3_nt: TGTGCCAGTAGCTTTAAGGGACTAGCGTACAATGAGCAGTTCTTC
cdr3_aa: CASSFKGLAYNEQFF

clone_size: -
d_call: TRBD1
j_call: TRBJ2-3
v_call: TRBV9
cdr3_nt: TGTGCCAGCAGCGTTACAGGGGCCACAGATACGCAGTATTTT
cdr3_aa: CASSVTGATDTQYF

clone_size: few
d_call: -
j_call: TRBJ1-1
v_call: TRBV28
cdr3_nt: TGTGCCAGCGGAATTTTGAGACAGAACACTGAAGCTTTCTTT
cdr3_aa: CASGILRQNTEAFF

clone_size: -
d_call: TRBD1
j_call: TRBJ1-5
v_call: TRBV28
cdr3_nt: TGTGCCAGCAGGAAGGGACAGTTGGGTTTTCAGCCCCAGCATTTT
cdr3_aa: CASRKGQLGFQPQHF

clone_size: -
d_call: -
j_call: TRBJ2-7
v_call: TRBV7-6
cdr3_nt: TGTGCCAGCAGCTTGTTTATAGGGGTACAGTACTTC
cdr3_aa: CASSLFIGVQYF

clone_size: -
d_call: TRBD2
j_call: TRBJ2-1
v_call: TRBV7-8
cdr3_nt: TGTGCCAGCAGCTCTGGACTAGCGGGAGTGGCCAATGAGCAGTTCTTC
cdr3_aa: CASSSGLAGVANEQFF

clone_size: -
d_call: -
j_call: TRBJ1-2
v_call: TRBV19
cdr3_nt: TGTGCCAGTAGTATAGGGACAGCCGTCTACACCTTC
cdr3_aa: CASSIGTAVYTF

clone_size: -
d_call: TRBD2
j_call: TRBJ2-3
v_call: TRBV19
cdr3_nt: TGTGCCAGTACGGCCTTGGCGGGAGTTACAGATACGCAGTATTTT
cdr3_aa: CASTALAGVTDTQYF

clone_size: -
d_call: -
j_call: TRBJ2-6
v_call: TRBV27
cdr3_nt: TGTGCCAGCAGTTTATTCGGAGGAGATAGCTCTGGGGCCAACGTCCTGACTTTC
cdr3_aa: CASSLFGGDSSGANVLTF

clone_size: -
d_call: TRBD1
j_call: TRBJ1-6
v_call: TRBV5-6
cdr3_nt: TGTGCCAGCAGCATAACCGGGACAGGGGGCTTCTCACCCCTCCACTTT
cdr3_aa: CASSITGTGGFSPLHF

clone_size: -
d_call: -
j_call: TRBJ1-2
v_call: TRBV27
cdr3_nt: TGTGCCAGCAGTTTATCGGGCGGGGACTCCTATGGCTACACCTTC
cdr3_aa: CASSLSGGDSYGYTF

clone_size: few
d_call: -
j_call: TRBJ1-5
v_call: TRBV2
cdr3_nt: TGTGCCAGCTGTATACAGGGTGGCCAGCCCCAGCATTTT
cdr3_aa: CASCIQGGQPQHF

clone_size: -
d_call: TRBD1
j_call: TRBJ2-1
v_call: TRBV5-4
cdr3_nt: TGTGCCAGCAGCCCCGTGGACAGGGTAAAGGATGAGCAGTTCTTC
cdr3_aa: CASSPVDRVKDEQFF

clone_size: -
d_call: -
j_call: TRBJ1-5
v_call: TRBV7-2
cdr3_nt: TGTGCCAGCAGCTTAGACAGTATCAATCAGCCCCAGCATTTT
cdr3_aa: CASSLDSINQPQHF

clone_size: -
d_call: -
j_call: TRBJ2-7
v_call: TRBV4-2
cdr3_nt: TGTGCCAGCAGCCAAGAGGTGAGCGGATCCTCCTACGAGCAGTACTTC
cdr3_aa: CASSQEVSGSSYEQYF

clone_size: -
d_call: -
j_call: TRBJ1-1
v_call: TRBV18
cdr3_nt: TGTGCCAGCTCACCCCGAGGACAGTTCCCTGAAGCTTTCTTT
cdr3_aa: CASSPRGQFPEAFF

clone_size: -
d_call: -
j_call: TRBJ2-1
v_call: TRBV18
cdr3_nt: TGTGCCAGCTCACCGGACAGTTCGCAGTTCTTC
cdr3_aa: CASSPDSSQFF

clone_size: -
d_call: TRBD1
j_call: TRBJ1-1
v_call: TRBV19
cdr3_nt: TGTGCCAGTAAAGGGGGCGTCGGGCTCATGAACACTGAAGCTTTCTTT
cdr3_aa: CASKGGVGLMNTEAFF

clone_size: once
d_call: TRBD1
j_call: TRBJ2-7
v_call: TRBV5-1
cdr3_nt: TGCGCCAGCAGCTTGGGCGGACAGGGGACCTACGAGCAGTACTTC
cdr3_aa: CASSLGGQGTYEQYF

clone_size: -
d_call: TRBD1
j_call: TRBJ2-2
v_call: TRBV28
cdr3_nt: TGTGCCAGCAGTTCCCCAGGACAGGGTAACACCGGGGAGCTGTTTTTT
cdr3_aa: CASSSPGQGNTGELFF

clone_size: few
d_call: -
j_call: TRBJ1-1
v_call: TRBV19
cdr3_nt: TGTGCCAGTAGTCTAATTCGGGGTCTAAACATGAACACTGAAGCTTTCTTT
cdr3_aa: CASSLIRGLNMNTEAFF

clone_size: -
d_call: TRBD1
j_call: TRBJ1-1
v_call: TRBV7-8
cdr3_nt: TGTGCCAGCAGCTCTTGGCAGGGGGCAAATGAAGCTTTCTTT
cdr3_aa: CASSSWQGANEAFF